Presented here are 14 T cell receptor beta chains from one specimen sequenced in a study of vaccination and CD4 T cells after COVID-19. Treatment denoted: approximately nine-day PBMC culture with coronavirus spike peptide pools or control peptides (ViraFEST assay). No antigen is known for these receptors. With the Oncomine TCR Beta short-read assay, DNA from cultured CD4+ T cells was sequenced. TCRdb fed the PCR reads into MiXCR, producing one record per CDR3 protein. The sample gives fewer than 20,000 distinct CDR3 sequences, roughly 56% of which show up once; roughly a tenth is in the top ten. Sequenced sample: CD4+ T cells from blood, cultured in vitro. These receptors were taken from a human donor who had recovered from COVID-19.

As for this clonotype: As the CDR3 is not closed by the conserved phenylalanine or tryptophan, this likely results from a read error. The J gene is TRBJ1-1, the V gene TRBV20-1; the D gene is possibly TRBD1 (5 bases). CDR1 and CDR2 from the germline V gene are DFQATT and SNEGSKA (reference sequence). V lost 8 bases, J lost 0 bases, and 16 bases lay in between. This CDR3 spans 14 amino acids. CDR3 sequence: CSLEGRTMNTEAFL. The DNA of the CDR3 is TGCAGTCTCGAGGGGCGCACTATGAACACTGAAGCTTTCCTT.

This clonotype was seen more than once but under ten times. V usage is TRBV20-1 and J usage is TRBJ2-5; D gene uncertain. The CDR3 spans 13 residues. Trimming took off 0 bases at V and 4 bases at J, with 9 bases between the two ends. CDR1 DFQATT and CDR2 SNEGSKA come from the germline V gene (reference sequence). The CDR3 sequence: CSARDESPETQYF. The DNA of the CDR3 is TGCAGTGCTAGAGATGAGAGCCCAGAGACCCAGTACTTC.

In its sample, this clonotype was seen a few times. The V call is TRBV20-1, the J call TRBJ2-7; perhaps TRBD1 as D (6 bases). Per the germline V gene, CDR1 is DFQATT and CDR2 is SNEGSKA (reference sequence). Trimming removed 6 bases from V and 7 bases from J, with 22 bases in between. The CDR3 has 14 residues. The CDR3 loop is CSALTRQELGEQYF. The CDR3 DNA sequence: TGCAGTGCCCTAACTCGACAGGAGTTGGGGGAGCAGTACTTC.

The genes are TRBV6-4 and TRBJ2-1; TRBD1 matches at 10 bases. V gave up 9 bases and J gave up 7 bases; unmatched junction bases: 0. CDR1 is MRHNA and CDR2 is SNTAGT in the germline V gene. The CDR3 extends over 11 amino acids. CDR3 region: CARGQGNEQFF. In nucleotides, the CDR3 is TGTGCCAGGGGACAGGGGAATGAGCAGTTCTTC.

This clonotype was observed a few times. V and J are TRBV6-1 and TRBJ1-5; no clear D. Germline V lookup: CDR1 MNHNS, CDR2 SASEGT. The CDR3 loop spans 14 amino acids. Trimming stripped 7 bases from V and 7 bases from J, with 17 bases between. The CDR3 is CASTAQLREQPQHF. The CDR3 nucleotides read TGTGCCAGCACCGCACAGCTGAGGGAACAGCCCCAGCATTTT.

This chain joins TRBV20-1 and TRBJ1-5; D gene unclear. CDR1 DFQATT and CDR2 SNEGSKA come from the germline V gene (reference sequence). The CDR3 contains 13 residues. Deletions cut 3 bases from V and 2 bases from J, with 8 bases between. Written as DNA, the CDR3 is TGCAGTGCTAGGGCGGATGGCAATCAGCCCCAGCATTTT. Translation: CSARADGNQPQHF.

V usage is TRBV2 and J usage is TRBJ2-5, with 7 bases identical to TRBD1. The ends lost 8 bases at V and 4 bases at J; junction bases unmatched: 10. Looked up from germline, CDR1 is SNHLY and CDR2 is FYNNEI. This CDR3 is built from 14 residues. CDR3: CASSFPGTVETQYF. The CDR3 DNA reads as TGTGCCAGCTCATTCCCAGGGACAGTAGAGACCCAGTACTTC.

In DNA form, the CDR3 reads TGTGCCAGCAGTTTAGGGGGGCGCAGACTGCGGGGCTACACCTTC. Protein: CASSLGGRRLRGYTF. The chain uses TRBV12-3 or TRBV12-4 and TRBJ1-2; possibly TRBD1 for D (6 bases). The CDR3 has 15 amino acids. V lost 1 base and J lost 8, with 17 bases in between.

About this clonotype itself: One end of the junction does not line up with germline, which may come from a read error. V is TRBV5-4 and J is TRBJ1-1; no clear D gene. Germline V lookup: CDR1 SGHNT, CDR2 YYREEE (reference sequence). The CDR3 runs 16 residues. Here the CDR3 reads CASSLAQMGLGTEAFF. The CDR3 region has the DNA TGTGCCAGCAGCTTGGCACAGATGGGATTGGGCACTGAAGCCTTCTTT.

The chain recombines TRBV4-2 with TRBJ1-2, with D uncertain. There are 12 residues in the CDR3. V dropped 6 bases and J dropped 2 bases, with 7 bases sitting between them. Germline V gives CDR1 LGHNA, CDR2 YNFKEQ. CDR3 sequence reads: CASSAMNYGYTF. Here the CDR3 DNA reads TGTGCCAGCAGTGCAATGAACTATGGCTACACCTTC.

This rearrangement joins TRBV28 to TRBJ2-7, with 7 bases matching TRBD1. Germline-derived CDR1 and CDR2 are MDHEN and SYDVKM. The V and J ends lost 4 bases and 1 base, in that order; junction bases with no gene match: 7. The CDR3 extends over 15 amino acids. CDR3: CASSSLDRASYEQYF. CDR3 sequence (DNA): TGTGCCAGCAGTTCTCTCGACAGGGCGTCCTACGAGCAGTACTTC.

V gene TRBV5-1 combines with J gene TRBJ2-3, with D possibly matching TRBD2 (6 bases). Germline values: CDR1 SGHRS, CDR2 YFSETQ. The V and J ends lost 0 bases and 3 bases respectively, with 11 bases between them. This CDR3 has 15 amino acids. CDR3 residues: CASSLVLAPTDTQYF. The CDR3 DNA reads as TGCGCCAGCAGCTTGGTACTAGCTCCTACAGATACGCAGTATTTT.

CDR3 amino acids: CASNPGRGTGVSPLHF. In DNA form, the CDR3 reads TGTGCCAGCAATCCCGGGAGGGGGACAGGGGTTTCACCCCTCCACTTT. The chain links TRBV2 to TRBJ1-6, with 10 bases that match TRBD1. The CDR3 is 16 amino acids. CDR1 and CDR2 from the germline V gene are SNHLY and FYNNEI. V dropped 7 bases and J dropped 9; count of bases not matched to a gene: 12.

The CDR3 protein is CASSLRQGGHEQFF. CDR3 DNA: TGCGCCAGCAGCTTGCGGCAGGGAGGGCATGAGCAGTTCTTC. V is TRBV5-1 and J is TRBJ2-1; 7 bases align to TRBD2. The V gene's germline CDR1 is SGHRS and CDR2 YFSETQ. The CDR3 has 14 amino acids. V was pared by 1 base and J by 8 bases, with 6 bases of the junction left unmatched.